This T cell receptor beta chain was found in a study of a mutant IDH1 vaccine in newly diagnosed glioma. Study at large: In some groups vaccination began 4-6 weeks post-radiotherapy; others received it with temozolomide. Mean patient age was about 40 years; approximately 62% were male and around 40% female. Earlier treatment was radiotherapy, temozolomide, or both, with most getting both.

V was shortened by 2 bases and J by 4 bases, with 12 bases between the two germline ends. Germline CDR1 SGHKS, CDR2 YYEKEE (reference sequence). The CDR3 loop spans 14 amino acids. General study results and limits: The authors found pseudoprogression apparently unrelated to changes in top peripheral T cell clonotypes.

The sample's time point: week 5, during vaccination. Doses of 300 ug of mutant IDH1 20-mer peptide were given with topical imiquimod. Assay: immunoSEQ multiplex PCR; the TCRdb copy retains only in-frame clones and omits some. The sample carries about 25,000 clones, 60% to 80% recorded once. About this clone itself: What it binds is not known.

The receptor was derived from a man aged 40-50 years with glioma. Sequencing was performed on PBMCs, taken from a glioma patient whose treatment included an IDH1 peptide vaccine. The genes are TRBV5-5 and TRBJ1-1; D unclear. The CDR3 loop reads CASSLEGISTEAFF. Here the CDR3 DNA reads TGTGCCAGCAGCTTAGAGGGTATCAGCACTGAAGCTTTCTTT.